Given below is one T cell receptor (beta chain) in context. Its cognate antigen is unknown. Sample-barcoded 5' priming and a J-beta primer mix drove a second PCR of roughly 7 to 11 cycles. Each cDNA molecule, via a template-switch adaptor with 12 random nucleotides, was tagged. TCRdb re-analysed the 5' RACE reads in MiXCR, keeping a single row per CDR3 protein. Of about 580,000 distinct CDR3 sequences in the sample, around 48% were seen once. The data originate from a study of blood T cells in healthy people across ages. The total RNA that was extracted per sample amounted to at least 6 micrograms. General study points: Across samples, TCR beta diversity tracked strongly with naive T cell percentage.

The V and J ends lost 5 bases and 0 bases respectively, with 8 bases between them. The CDR3 consists of 15 residues. The chain links TRBV12-3 or TRBV12-4 to TRBJ2-6; the D gene could be TRBD1 or TRBD2 (5 bases each). Sample: blood. This receptor was taken from an elderly man in good health. The CDR3 sequence is CASSEGSSGANVLTF. As DNA, the CDR3 is TGTGCCAGCAGTGAGGGGAGCTCTGGGGCCAACGTCCTGACTTTC.